This T cell receptor (beta chain) was obtained from a study of shared clonotypes between healthy human individuals. Worth noting for this clone: This specimen includes other DNA sequences encoding the same CDR3.

Measured with immunoSEQ multiplex PCR; TCRdb has only the in-frame clones, and not every one. Among approximately 980,000 clones listed, approximately 76% were seen once. The sequence derives from a young man in good health. The sequenced material came from memory CD4+ T cells sorted from blood. Sample subset: CD45RA-negative fraction.

CDR3: CASSRRGYGYTF. CDR3 sequence (DNA): TGTGCCAGTAGCAGAAGGGGGTATGGCTACACCTTC. V is TRBV19 and J is TRBJ1-2, with a possible D match to TRBD1 (6 bases). Per germline, CDR1 LNHDA and CDR2 SQIVND (reference sequence). The CDR3 loop spans 12 amino acids. V lost 6 bases and J lost 5, with 10 bases in between.